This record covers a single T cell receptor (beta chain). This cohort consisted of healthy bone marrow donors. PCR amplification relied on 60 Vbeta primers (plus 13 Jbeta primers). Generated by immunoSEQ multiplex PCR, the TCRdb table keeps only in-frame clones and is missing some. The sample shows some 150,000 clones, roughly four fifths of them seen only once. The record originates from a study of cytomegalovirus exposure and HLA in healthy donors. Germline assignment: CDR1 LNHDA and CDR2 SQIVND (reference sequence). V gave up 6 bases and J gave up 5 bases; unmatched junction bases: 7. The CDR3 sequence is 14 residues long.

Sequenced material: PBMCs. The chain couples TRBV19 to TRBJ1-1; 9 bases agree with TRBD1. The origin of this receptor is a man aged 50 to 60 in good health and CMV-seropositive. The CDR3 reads CASSAGQGGTEAFF. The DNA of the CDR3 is TGTGCCAGTAGCGCGGGACAGGGAGGTACTGAAGCTTTCTTT.